A single sample is the source of the 21 T cell receptor beta chains below, sequenced in a study of blood T cells in healthy people across ages. Combining a sample-barcoded 5' primer with a J-beta primer mix, a second PCR ran for 7 to 11 cycles. TCRdb redid the calling of the 5' RACE reads with MiXCR, one entry per CDR3 protein. Among fewer than 900,000 distinct CDR3 sequences, 49% were seen once, and the ten largest hold 30% to 35%. The sequencing sample was made of blood. All receptors derive from a woman aged 60-75 years in good health.

V is TRBV9 and J is TRBJ2-1, with D unresolved. V lost 0 bases to trimming and J lost 4 bases, with 14 bases between them. The CDR3 consists of 16 residues. The germline CDR1 and CDR2 sequences are SGDLS and YYNGEE. CDR3 sequence (DNA): TGTGCCAGCAGCGTAGATGTGAGGCGAGGATACAATGAGCAGTTCTTC. The encoded protein is CASSVDVRRGYNEQFF.

This clonotype was seen only a few times. The rearrangement uses TRBV20-1 and TRBJ2-1; TRBD2 matches 13 bases. The CDR3 runs 16 residues. The germline V gene encodes CDR1 DFQATT and CDR2 SNEGSKA (reference sequence). The V segment lost 5 bases and the J segment 7 bases; nucleotides outside the gene matches: 11. In nucleotides, the CDR3 is TGCAGTGCTGAAGGACCGGGACTAGCGGGACTAAATGAGCAGTTCTTC. It encodes CSAEGPGLAGLNEQFF.

The J gene is TRBJ2-7, the V gene TRBV10-3; 9 positions match TRBD1. The J segment lost 0 bases and the V segment lost 0 bases, leaving 6 bases of the junction unmatched. CDR3 length equals 17 residues. The germline V gene has CDR1 ENHRY and CDR2 SYGVKD. This chain's CDR3 is CAISESRDRASSYEQYF. Written as DNA, the CDR3 is TGTGCCATCAGTGAGTCCCGGGACAGGGCCAGCTCCTACGAGCAGTACTTC.

Comment on this clonotype: One junction end does not reproduce the germline sequence, and a read error may be involved. This chain joins TRBV20-1 and TRBJ1-6; tentative D call: TRBD1 (6 bases). The CDR3 is 15 residues long. The germline CDR1 and CDR2 sequences are DFQATT and SNEGSKA (reference sequence). The CDR3 DNA follows: TGCAGTGCTCGAGACAGGCGAAACTTAAGTTCACCCCTCCACTTT. Translated: CSARDRRNLSSPLHF.

V is TRBV5-8 and J is TRBJ1-2; unclear D gene. Germline V CDR1 and CDR2: SGHTS, YDEGEE. This CDR3 is built from 14 residues. The V end was cut by 2 bases, the J end by 3 bases, with 11 bases between. The CDR3 loop is CASSLGNSDYGYTF. The CDR3 DNA is TGTGCCAGCAGCTTAGGGAATTCGGACTATGGCTACACCTTC.

The chain employs TRBV7-2 and TRBJ1-2; D not resolved. Deletions cut 6 bases from V and 8 bases from J, with 13 bases between. The length of the CDR3 is 12 residues. CDR1 and CDR2 (germline): SGHTA, FQGNSA. This chain's CDR3 is CASSSPLWGYTF. The CDR3 DNA sequence: TGTGCCAGCAGTTCTCCCTTGTGGGGCTACACCTTC.

The chain recombines TRBV5-4 with TRBJ1-2; 7 bases agree with TRBD1. There are 16 residues in the CDR3. V was pared by 6 bases and J by 0 bases, with 11 bases of the junction left unmatched. Germline assignment: CDR1 SGHNT and CDR2 YYREEE (reference sequence). CDR3 amino acids: CASTPGQRNPNYGYTF. Written as DNA, the CDR3 is TGTGCCAGCACTCCGGGACAGCGAAATCCTAACTATGGCTACACCTTC.

In the case of this clonotype: The junction differs from germline at one of its ends, possibly a read error. The chain carries TRBV7-9 and TRBJ2-5, with 7 positions matching TRBD2. TRBJ2-7 matches the DNA end more closely, so the J call is doubtful. CDR3 length equals 13 residues. The germline V gene has CDR1 SEHNR and CDR2 FQNEAQ (reference sequence). The CDR3 sequence is CVSSFGLAYEQYF. CDR3 nucleotides: TGTGTCAGCAGCTTCGGACTAGCCTACGAGCAGTACTTC.

This clonotype appeared a few times. The rearrangement uses TRBV14 and TRBJ2-1, with TRBD2 identical over 7 bases. The CDR3 runs 15 residues. CDR1 and CDR2 from the germline V gene are SGHDN and FVKESK. V trimming: 4 bases; J trimming: 7 bases; junction bases outside the gene matches: 10. In nucleotides, the CDR3 is TGTGCCAGCAGCCCGCAGGGCGGGAGATTGAATGAGCAGTTCTTC. Protein product: CASSPQGGRLNEQFF.

V gene TRBV6-1 combines with J gene TRBJ2-3, with 7 bases identical to TRBD2. CDR1 and CDR2 from the germline V gene are MNHNS and SASEGT. This CDR3 contains 18 residues. The ends lost 5 bases at V and 2 bases at J; junction bases unmatched: 16. The CDR3 loop is CASSPTLGWEGLTDTQYF. The CDR3 coding sequence is TGTGCCAGCAGTCCGACCCTAGGTTGGGAGGGCCTCACAGATACGCAGTATTTT.

The V gene is TRBV20-1, the J gene TRBJ2-3, with TRBD2 identical over 11 bases. V gave up 6 bases and J gave up 2 bases; unmatched junction bases: 16. This CDR3 has 18 residues. The germline gives CDR1 DFQATT, CDR2 SNEGSKA (reference sequence). CDR3 nucleotide sequence: TGCAGTGCCTTGGGGACTAGCGGAAAATCTGGCCACACAGATACGCAGTATTTT. It translates to CSALGTSGKSGHTDTQYF.

The chain combines TRBV29-1 with TRBJ2-2; D remains unclear. Germline V gene lookup returns CDR1 SQVTM and CDR2 ANQGSEA. CDR3 length equals 12 residues. V lost 7 bases, J lost 7 bases, and 13 bases lay in between. DNA for the CDR3: TGCAGCGCCCCGGAGCCCAGCGGGGAGCTGTTTTTT. Its protein product is CSAPEPSGELFF.

A few counts support this clonotype. V gene TRBV20-1 combines with J gene TRBJ1-2; TRBD1 is a possible D gene (5 bases). CDR3 size: 12 residues. Germline values: CDR1 DFQATT, CDR2 SNEGSKA (reference sequence). The V end was cut by 6 bases, the J end by 2 bases, with 10 bases between. The CDR3 coding sequence is TGCAGTGCCCCGACAGACAACTATGGCTACACCTTC. Protein: CSAPTDNYGYTF.

This clonotype has a single count. The rearrangement uses TRBV5-1 and TRBJ2-4; 9 positions agree with TRBD2. TRBJ2-7 matches the DNA end more closely, so the J call is doubtful. The CDR3 covers 18 residues. The germline CDR1 and CDR2 sequences are SGHRS and YFSETQ. The CDR3 bases are TGCGCCAGCAGCTTAACAGCTAGCGGGACTAGTTGTCCCTACGAGCAGTACTTC. This translates into CASSLTASGTSCPYEQYF.

This clonotype was seen only a few times. The rearrangement uses TRBV27 and TRBJ2-4; a weak D match, TRBD1 (6 bases). The J call may be wrong; the DNA end is better matched by TRBJ2-7. The germline V gene has CDR1 MNHEY and CDR2 SMNVEV (reference sequence). This CDR3 contains 11 residues. The CDR3, as DNA: TGTGCCAGAACAGGGCCCATCGAGCAGTACTTC. Its translation: CARTGPIEQYF.

This chain uses TRBV27 with TRBJ2-7, with D unresolved. Germline loops: CDR1 MNHEY, CDR2 SMNVEV (reference sequence). The CDR3 has 16 amino acids. The germline V and J ends were trimmed by 5 bases and 4 bases, with 21 bases remaining between them. CDR3 nucleotide sequence: TGTGCCAGCAGTCCTGGGGTCGGGTATGGTTGGTACGAGCAGTACTTC. The encoded protein is CASSPGVGYGWYEQYF.

The rearrangement joins TRBV7-9 to TRBJ1-2, with D perhaps TRBD1 (5 bases). The CDR3 is made up of 15 amino acids. Trimming shortened V by 2 bases and J by 5 bases, and 15 bases separated the two germline ends. The V gene's germline CDR1 is SEHNR and CDR2 FQNEAQ (reference sequence). CDR3 loop: CASSLTTVLDYGYTF. CDR3 sequence (DNA): TGTGCCAGCAGCTTAACGACAGTATTGGATTATGGCTACACCTTC.

The rearrangement links TRBV9 to TRBJ1-2; D gene unclear. The CDR3 consists of 13 residues. With 0 bases removed from V and 4 bases from J, the gap between germline ends came to 7 bases. Germline V gene lookup returns CDR1 SGDLS and CDR2 YYNGEE. The DNA of the CDR3 is TGTGCCAGCAGCGTAGATGGGATCTATGGCTACACCTTC. This codes for CASSVDGIYGYTF.

This clonotype was detected a few times. The chain carries TRBV9 and TRBJ2-7; D is uncertain. In germline, CDR1 is SGDLS, CDR2 YYNGEE. Trimming cost V 3 bases and J 4 bases, with 11 bases left between them. The CDR3 has 13 amino acids. CDR3 sequence reads: CASSAPLGYEQYF. CDR3 DNA: TGTGCCAGCAGCGCGCCCCTAGGGTACGAGCAGTACTTC. Full variable domain (outside the CDR3, taken from reference TRBV9 and TRBJ2-7): DSGVTQTPKHLITATGQRVTLRCSPRSGDLSVYWYQQSLDQGLQFLIQYYNGEERAKGNILERFSAQQFPDLHSELNLSSLELGDSALYFCASSAPLGYEQYFGPGTRLTVT.

CDR3: CASSQLAGGSSYEQYF. As DNA, the CDR3 is TGTGCCAGCAGCCAATTAGCGGGAGGGAGCTCCTACGAGCAGTACTTC. This rearrangement joins TRBV4-2 to TRBJ2-7; 11 nucleotides agree with TRBD2. CDR1 and CDR2 (germline): LGHNA, YNFKEQ. V dropped 2 bases and J dropped 0; count of bases not matched to a gene: 3. This CDR3 region has 16 residues.

The chain carries TRBV4-2 and TRBJ1-4; D remains unclear. The CDR3 has 14 residues. The V end lost 4 bases, the J end lost 5 bases, and 11 bases lay between the germline ends. From germline, CDR1 is LGHNA and CDR2 YNFKEQ. The CDR3 protein is CASSLMGGNEKLFF. The CDR3 bases are TGTGCCAGCAGCCTAATGGGTGGAAATGAAAAACTGTTTTTT.